The clone carrying this T cell receptor (beta chain) occurred many times. Its antigen is not identified. This sample was taken from a study of beta chain features in type 1 diabetes. The study's findings and limits: A greater similarity of naive, central memory and Treg TCRB repertoires was seen among patients than among healthy donors. All four CD4+ subsets of Type 1 diabetes patients contained TCRB CDR3s that were moderately but significantly shorter. Highly expressing activated T cells could be over-counted with a cDNA template.

The authors reverse transcribed all of the isolated RNA, so sequencing captured expressed TCRB transcripts. Assay: immunoSEQ multiplex PCR; the TCRdb copy retains only in-frame clones and omits some. The sample has roughly 340,000 clones, less than 15% seen once. Germline assignment: CDR1 SQVTM and CDR2 ANQGSEA. The CDR3 totals 13 residues. V dropped 6 bases and J dropped 5 bases, with 16 bases sitting between them. This sequence was found in a woman between 18 and 29 years old with type 1 diabetes. Input material: naive CD4+ T cells from blood. The chain combines TRBV29-1 with TRBJ2-5; a weak D match, TRBD2 (6 bases). CDR3 sequence: CSVDRDLAETQYF. CDR3 sequence (DNA): TGCAGCGTAGACCGGGACTTAGCGGAGACCCAGTACTTC.